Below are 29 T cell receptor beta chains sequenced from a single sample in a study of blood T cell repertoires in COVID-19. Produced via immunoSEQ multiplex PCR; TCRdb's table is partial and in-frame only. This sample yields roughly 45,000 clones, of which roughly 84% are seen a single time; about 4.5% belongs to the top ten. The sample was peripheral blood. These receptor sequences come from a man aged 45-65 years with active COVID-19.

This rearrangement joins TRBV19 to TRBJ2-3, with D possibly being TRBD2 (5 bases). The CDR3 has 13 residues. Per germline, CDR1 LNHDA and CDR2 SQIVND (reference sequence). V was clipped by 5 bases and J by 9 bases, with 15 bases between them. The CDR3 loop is CASSPRGLPTQYF. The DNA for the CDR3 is TGTGCCAGTAGTCCCCGCGGACTTCCAACGCAGTATTTT.

CDR3 sequence reads: CASRTRVSTGELFF. DNA for the CDR3: TGTGCCAGCAGAACCCGGGTGAGCACCGGGGAGCTGTTTTTT. The chain links TRBV28 to TRBJ2-2; D is undetermined. Germline-derived CDR1 and CDR2 are MDHEN and SYDVKM. V was trimmed by 6 bases and J by 4 bases, leaving 12 bases between them. The CDR3 extends over 14 amino acids.

The CDR3 is CASSQPLAGGPNEQYF. The CDR3 bases are TGTGCCAGCAGCCAGCCGCTAGCGGGGGGGCCAAACGAGCAGTACTTC. The chain combines TRBV4-2 with TRBJ2-7, with 12 nucleotides matching TRBD2. Per germline, CDR1 LGHNA and CDR2 YNFKEQ. V lost 3 bases and J lost 5; bases outside the gene matches: 8. This CDR3 is 16 amino acids long.

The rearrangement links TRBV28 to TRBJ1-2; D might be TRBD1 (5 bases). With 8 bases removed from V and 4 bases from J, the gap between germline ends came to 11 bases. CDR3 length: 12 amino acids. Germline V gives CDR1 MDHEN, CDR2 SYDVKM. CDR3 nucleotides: TGTGCCAGCTATGGACACGCCTATGGCTACACCTTC. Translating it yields CASYGHAYGYTF.

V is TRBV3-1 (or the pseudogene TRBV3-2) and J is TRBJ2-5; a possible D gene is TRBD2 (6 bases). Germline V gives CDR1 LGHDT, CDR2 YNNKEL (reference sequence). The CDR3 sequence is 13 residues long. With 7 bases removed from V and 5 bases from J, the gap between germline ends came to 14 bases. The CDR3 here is CASTFSGGETQYF. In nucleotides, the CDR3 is TGTGCCAGCACCTTTAGCGGTGGCGAGACCCAGTACTTC.

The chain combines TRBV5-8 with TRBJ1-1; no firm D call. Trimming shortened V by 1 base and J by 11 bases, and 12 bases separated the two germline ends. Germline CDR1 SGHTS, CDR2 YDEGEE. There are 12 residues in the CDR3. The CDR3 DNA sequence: TGTGCCAGCAGCTTGCAATCAGCGGCGGCTTTCTTT. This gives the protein CASSLQSAAAFF.

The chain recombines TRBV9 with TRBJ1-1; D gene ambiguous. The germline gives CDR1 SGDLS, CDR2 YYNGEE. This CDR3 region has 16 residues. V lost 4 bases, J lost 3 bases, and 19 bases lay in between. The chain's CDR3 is CASSPREAVTYTEAFF. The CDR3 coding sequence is TGTGCCAGCAGCCCACGTGAGGCAGTTACTTACACTGAAGCTTTCTTT.

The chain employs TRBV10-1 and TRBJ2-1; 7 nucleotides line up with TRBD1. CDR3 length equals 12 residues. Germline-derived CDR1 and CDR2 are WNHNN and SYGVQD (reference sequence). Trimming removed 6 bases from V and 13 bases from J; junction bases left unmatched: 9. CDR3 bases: TGCGCCAGCAGAGACTCGACAGGGCGACAGTTCTTC. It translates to CASRDSTGRQFF.

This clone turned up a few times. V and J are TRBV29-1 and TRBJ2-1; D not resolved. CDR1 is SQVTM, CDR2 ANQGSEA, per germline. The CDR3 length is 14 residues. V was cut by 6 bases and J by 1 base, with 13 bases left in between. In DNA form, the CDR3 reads TGCAGCGTCATGAGCGCGAGGTCCTACAATGAGCAGTTCTTC. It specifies CSVMSARSYNEQFF.

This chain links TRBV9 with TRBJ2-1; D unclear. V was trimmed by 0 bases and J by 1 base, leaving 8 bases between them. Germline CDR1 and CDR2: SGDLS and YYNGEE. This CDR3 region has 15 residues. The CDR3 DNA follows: TGTGCCAGCAGCGTAGGGGCAGCATCCTACAATGAGCAGTTCTTC. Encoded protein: CASSVGAASYNEQFF.

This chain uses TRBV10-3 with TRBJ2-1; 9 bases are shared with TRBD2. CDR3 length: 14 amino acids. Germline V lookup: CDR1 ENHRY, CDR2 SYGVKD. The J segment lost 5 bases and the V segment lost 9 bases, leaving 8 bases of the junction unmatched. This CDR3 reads CAIGELAGDNEQFF. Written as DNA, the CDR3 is TGTGCCATTGGGGAACTAGCGGGCGACAATGAGCAGTTCTTC.

CDR3 sequence (DNA): TGTGCCAGCAGTTTCGGACAGCACTCCTACGAGCAGTACTTC. Its translation: CASSFGQHSYEQYF. The chain recombines TRBV6-5 with TRBJ2-7, with TRBD1 as a possible D gene (6 bases). In germline, CDR1 is MNHEY, CDR2 SVGAGI. The CDR3 contains 14 residues. V lost 4 bases, J lost 0 bases, and 10 bases lay in between.

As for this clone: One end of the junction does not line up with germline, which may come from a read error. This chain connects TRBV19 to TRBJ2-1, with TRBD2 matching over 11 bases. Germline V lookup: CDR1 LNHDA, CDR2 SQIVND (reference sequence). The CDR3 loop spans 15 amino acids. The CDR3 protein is CASSISGGGYDEQFF. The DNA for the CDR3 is TGTGCCAGTAGTATTAGCGGGGGGGGCTACGATGAGCAGTTCTTC.

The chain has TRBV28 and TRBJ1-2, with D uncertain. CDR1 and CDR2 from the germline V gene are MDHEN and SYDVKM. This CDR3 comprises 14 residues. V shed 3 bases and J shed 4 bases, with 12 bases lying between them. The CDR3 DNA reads TGTGCCAGCAGTTTGGACGGACTTCTCTATGGCTACACCTTC. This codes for CASSLDGLLYGYTF.

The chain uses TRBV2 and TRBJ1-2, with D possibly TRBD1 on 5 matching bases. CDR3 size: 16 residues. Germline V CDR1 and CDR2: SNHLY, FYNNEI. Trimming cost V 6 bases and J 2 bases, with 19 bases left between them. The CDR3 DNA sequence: TGTGCCAGCAGGAAAGGAAGGGACCGGGGGAACTATGGCTACACCTTC. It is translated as CASRKGRDRGNYGYTF. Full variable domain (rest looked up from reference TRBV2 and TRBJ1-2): EPEVTQTPSHQVTQMGQEVILRCVPISNHLYFYWYRQILGQKVEFLVSFYNNEISEKSEIFDDQFSVERPDGSNFTLKIRSTKLEDSAMYFCASRKGRDRGNYGYTFGSGTRLTVV.

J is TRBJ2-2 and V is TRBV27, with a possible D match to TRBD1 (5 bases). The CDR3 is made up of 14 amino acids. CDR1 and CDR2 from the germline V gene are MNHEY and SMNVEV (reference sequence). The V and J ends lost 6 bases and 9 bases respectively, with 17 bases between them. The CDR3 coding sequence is TGTGCCAGCAGCCTCAGGGTAGCAAGCCGGGAGCTGTTTTTT. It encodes CASSLRVASRELFF.

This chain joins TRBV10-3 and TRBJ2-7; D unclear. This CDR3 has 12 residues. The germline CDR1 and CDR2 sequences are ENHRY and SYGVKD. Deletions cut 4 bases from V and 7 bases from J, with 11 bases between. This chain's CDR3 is CAISGQSSEQYF. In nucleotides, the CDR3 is TGTGCCATCAGTGGACAAAGCAGTGAGCAGTACTTC.

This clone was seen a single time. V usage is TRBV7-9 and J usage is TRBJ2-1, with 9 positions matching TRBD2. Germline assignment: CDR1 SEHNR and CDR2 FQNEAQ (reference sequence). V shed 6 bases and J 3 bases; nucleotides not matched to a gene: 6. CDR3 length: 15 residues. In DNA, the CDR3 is TGTGCCAGCAGTCTCCTAGCGGGAATCTACAATGAGCAGTTCTTC. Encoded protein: CASSLLAGIYNEQFF.

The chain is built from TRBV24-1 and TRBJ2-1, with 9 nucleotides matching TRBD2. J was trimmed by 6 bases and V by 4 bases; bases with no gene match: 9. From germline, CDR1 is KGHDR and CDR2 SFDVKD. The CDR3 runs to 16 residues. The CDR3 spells CATSDPVLAGFNEQFF. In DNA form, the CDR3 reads TGTGCCACCAGTGACCCGGTTCTAGCGGGGTTCAATGAGCAGTTCTTC.

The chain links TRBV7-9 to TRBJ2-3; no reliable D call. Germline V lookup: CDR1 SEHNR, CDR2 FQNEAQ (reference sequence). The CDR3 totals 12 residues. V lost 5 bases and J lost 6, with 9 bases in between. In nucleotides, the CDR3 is TGTGCCAGCAGCCCCCTCAGGGATACGCAGTATTTT. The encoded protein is CASSPLRDTQYF. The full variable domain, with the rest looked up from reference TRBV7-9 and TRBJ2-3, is DTGVSQNPRHKITKRGQNVTFRCDPISEHNRLYWYRQTLGQGPEFLTYFQNEAQLEKSRLLSDRFSAERPKGSFSTLEIQRTEQGDSAMYLCASSPLRDTQYFGPGTRLTVL.

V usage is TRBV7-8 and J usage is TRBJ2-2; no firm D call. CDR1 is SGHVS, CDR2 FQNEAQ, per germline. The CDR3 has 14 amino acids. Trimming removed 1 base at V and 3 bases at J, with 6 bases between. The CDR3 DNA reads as TGTGCCAGCAGCTTAGGCGCCTACACCGGGGAGCTGTTTTTT. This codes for CASSLGAYTGELFF. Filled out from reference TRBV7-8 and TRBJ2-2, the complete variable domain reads GAGVSQSPRYKVAKRGQDVALRCDPISGHVSLFWYQQALGQGPEFLTYFQNEAQLDKSGLPSDRFFAERPEGSVSTLKIQRTQQEDSAVYLCASSLGAYTGELFFGEGSRLTVL.

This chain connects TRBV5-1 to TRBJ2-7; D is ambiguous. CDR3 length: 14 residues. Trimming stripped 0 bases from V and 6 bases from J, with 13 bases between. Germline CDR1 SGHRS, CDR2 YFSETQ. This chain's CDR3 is CASSLERKVSEQYF. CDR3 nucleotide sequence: TGCGCCAGCAGCTTGGAGCGAAAAGTCTCCGAGCAGTACTTC.

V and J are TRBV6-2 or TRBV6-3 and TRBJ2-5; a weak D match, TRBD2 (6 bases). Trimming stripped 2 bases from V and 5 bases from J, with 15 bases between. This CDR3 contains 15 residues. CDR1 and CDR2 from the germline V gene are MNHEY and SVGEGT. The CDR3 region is CASSYGAGRSETQYF. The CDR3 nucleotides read TGTGCCAGCAGTTACGGGGCAGGGAGGTCGGAGACCCAGTACTTC.

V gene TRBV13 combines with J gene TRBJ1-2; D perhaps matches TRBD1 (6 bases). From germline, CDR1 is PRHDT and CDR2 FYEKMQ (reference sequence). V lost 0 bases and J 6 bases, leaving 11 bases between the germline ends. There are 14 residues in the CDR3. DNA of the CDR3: TGTGCCAGCAGCTTAGGGGCCACAGGGAATGGCTACACCTTC. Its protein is CASSLGATGNGYTF.

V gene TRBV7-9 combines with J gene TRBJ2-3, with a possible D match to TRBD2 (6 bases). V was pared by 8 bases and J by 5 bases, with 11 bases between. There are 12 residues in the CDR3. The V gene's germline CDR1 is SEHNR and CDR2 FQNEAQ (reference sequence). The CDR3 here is CASLIGGDTQYF. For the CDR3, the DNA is TGTGCCAGCCTCATCGGGGGAGATACGCAGTATTTT.

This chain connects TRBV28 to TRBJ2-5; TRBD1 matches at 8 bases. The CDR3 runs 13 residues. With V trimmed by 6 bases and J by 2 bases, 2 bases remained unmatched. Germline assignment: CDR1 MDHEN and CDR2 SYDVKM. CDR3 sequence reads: CASRRQGQETQYF. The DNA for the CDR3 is TGTGCCAGCAGACGACAGGGGCAAGAGACCCAGTACTTC.

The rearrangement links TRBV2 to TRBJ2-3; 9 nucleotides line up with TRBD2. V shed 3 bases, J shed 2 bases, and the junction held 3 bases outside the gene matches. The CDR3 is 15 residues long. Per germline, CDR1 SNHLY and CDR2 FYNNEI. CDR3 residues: CASSEGLAYTDTQYF. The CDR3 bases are TGTGCCAGCAGTGAGGGACTAGCTTACACAGATACGCAGTATTTT.

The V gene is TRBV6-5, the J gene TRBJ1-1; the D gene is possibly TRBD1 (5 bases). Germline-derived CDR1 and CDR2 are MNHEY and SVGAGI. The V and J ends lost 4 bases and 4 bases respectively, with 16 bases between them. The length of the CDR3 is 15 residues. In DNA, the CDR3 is TGTGCCAGCAGTTTTTTCTCCCAGGGCCTCACTGAAGCTTTCTTT. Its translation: CASSFFSQGLTEAFF.

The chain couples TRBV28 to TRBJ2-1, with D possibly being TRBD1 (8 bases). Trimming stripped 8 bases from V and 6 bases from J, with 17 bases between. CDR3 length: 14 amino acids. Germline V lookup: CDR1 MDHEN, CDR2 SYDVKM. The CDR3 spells CASLLAQGANEQFF. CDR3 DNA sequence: TGTGCCAGCCTACTAGCGCAGGGGGCCAATGAGCAGTTCTTC.